The clone carrying this T cell receptor (beta chain) was counted many times. Its antigen remains unknown. This sample stems from a study of CD8 T cells in ankylosing spondylitis. In TCRdb, the 5' RACE reads were re-called with MiXCR into one record per CDR3 protein. The repertoire holds more than 500,000 distinct CDR3 sequences, with less than 6% as singletons. Regarding the study as a whole: One TCR beta motif, made up of 7 or 8 highly homologous variants, appeared characteristic of ankylosing spondylitis blood. In synovial fluid and blood from reactive arthritis, some motif variants were previously reported.

The CDR3 consists of 15 residues. V was cut by 0 bases and J by 1 base, with 9 bases left in between. Germline V gene data show CDR1 as MDHEN and CDR2 as SYDVKM. Sequencing was performed on blood, either unsorted or a sorted T cell fraction (not recorded which). The receptor was isolated from a male donor with ankylosing spondylitis. The chain joins TRBV28 to TRBJ2-5; the D gene is possibly TRBD1 (5 bases). CDR3: CASSLWAGLQETQYF. The CDR3 DNA follows: TGTGCCAGCAGTTTATGGGCAGGGCTCCAAGAGACCCAGTACTTC.